This T cell receptor (beta chain) was recorded in a study of CD8+CD57+ T cells in acquired aplastic anemia. Study background: An average of about 9.8 million reads for CD4+ cells was obtained from healthy donors.

According to the study, genomic DNA was the template for TCR beta VDJ and CDR3 profiling. TCRdb re-called the reads with MiXCR, one entry per CDR3 protein. The data hold about 81,000 distinct CDR3 sequences, with over 35% observed a single time. The CDR3 totals 14 residues. Trimming stripped 3 bases from V and 0 bases from J, with 6 bases between. Germline V CDR1 and CDR2: ENHRY, SYGVKD. V and J are TRBV10-3 and TRBJ1-5; the D gene is possibly TRBD1 (5 bases). The source is a human donor in good health, serving as a control. Material for sequencing was sorted CD4+, CD8+, or CD8+CD57+ T cells (not recorded which) from PBMCs. This chain's CDR3 is CAISEGDSNQPQHF. CDR3 DNA: TGTGCCATCAGTGAAGGGGATAGCAATCAGCCCCAGCATTTT.